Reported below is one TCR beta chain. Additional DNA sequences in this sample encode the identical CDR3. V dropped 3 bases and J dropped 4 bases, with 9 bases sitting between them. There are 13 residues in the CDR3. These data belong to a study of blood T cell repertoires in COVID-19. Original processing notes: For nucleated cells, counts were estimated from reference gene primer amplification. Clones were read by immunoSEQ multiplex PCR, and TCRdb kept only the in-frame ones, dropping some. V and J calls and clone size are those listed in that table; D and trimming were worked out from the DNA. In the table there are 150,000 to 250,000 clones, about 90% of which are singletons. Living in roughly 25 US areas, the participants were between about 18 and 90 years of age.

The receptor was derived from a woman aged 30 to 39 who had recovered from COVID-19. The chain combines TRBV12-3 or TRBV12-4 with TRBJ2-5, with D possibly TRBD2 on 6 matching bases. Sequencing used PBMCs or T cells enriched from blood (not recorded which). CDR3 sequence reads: CASSFQGGETQYF. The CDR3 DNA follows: TGTGCCAGCAGTTTTCAGGGAGGAGAGACCCAGTACTTC.